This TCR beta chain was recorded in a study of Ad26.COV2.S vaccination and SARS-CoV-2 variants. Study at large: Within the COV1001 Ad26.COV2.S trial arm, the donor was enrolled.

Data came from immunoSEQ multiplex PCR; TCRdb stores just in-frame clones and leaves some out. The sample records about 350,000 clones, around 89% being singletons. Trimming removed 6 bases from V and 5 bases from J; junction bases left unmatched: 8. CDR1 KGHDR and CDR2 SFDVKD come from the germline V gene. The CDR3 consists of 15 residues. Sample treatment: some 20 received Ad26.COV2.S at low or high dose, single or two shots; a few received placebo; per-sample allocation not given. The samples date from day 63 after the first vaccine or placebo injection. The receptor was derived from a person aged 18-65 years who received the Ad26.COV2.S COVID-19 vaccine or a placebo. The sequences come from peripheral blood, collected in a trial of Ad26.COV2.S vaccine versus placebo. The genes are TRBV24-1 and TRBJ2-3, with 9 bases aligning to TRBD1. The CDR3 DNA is TGTGCCACCAGTTGGGACAGGGATTCCCAAGATACGCAGTATTTT. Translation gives CATSWDRDSQDTQYF.